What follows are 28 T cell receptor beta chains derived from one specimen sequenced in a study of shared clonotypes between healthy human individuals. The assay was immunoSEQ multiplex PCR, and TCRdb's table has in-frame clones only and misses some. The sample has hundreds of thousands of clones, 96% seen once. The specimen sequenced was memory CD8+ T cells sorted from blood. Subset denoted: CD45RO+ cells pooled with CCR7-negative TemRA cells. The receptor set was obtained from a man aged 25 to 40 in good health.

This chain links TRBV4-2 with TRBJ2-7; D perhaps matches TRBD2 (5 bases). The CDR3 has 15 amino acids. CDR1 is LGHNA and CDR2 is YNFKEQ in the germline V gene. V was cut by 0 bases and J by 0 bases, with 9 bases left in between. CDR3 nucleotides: TGTGCCAGCAGCCAAGACGGCGGACTCTCCTACGAGCAGTACTTC. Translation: CASSQDGGLSYEQYF.

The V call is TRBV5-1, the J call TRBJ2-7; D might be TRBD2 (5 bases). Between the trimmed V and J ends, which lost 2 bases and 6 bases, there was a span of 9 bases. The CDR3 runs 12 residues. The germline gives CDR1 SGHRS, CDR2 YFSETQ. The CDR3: CASSFIASEQYF. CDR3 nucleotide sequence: TGCGCCAGCAGCTTTATAGCGTCCGAGCAGTACTTC.

The CDR3 bases are TGTGCCAGCAGTTTCGGCCTTGCTGTATACGAGCAGTACTTC. It specifies CASSFGLAVYEQYF. The chain has TRBV28 and TRBJ2-7; no firm D call. The germline gives CDR1 MDHEN, CDR2 SYDVKM. The CDR3 consists of 14 residues. V gave up 3 bases and J gave up 4 bases, with 13 bases separating them.

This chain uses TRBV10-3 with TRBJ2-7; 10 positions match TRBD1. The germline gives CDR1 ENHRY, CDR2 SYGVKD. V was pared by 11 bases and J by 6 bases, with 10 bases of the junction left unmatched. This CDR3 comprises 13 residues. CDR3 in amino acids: CAVSGQGSSEQYF. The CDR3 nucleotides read TGTGCCGTATCGGGACAGGGGTCTAGCGAGCAGTACTTC.

In DNA form, the CDR3 reads TGTGCCAGCAGTTCTGGGACCATTAGCAATCAGCCCCAGCATTTT. This gives the protein CASSSGTISNQPQHF. The chain employs TRBV6-6 and TRBJ1-5, with D possibly being TRBD1 (5 bases). V dropped 4 bases and J dropped 0 bases, with 10 bases sitting between them. Germline loops: CDR1 MNHNY, CDR2 SVGAGI (reference sequence). This CDR3 comprises 15 residues.

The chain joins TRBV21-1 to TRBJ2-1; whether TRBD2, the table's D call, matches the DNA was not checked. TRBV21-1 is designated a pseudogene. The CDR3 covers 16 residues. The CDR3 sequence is CASSYTAGGFYNEQFF. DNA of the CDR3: TGTGCCAGCTCCTACACAGCGGGAGGGTTTTACAATGAGCAGTTCTTC.

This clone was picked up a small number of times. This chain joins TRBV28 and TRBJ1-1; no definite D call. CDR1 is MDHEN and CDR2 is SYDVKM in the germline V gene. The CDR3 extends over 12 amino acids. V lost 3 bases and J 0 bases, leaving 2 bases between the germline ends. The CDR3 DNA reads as TGTGCCAGCAGTTTGTTGAACACTGAAGCTTTCTTT. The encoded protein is CASSLLNTEAFF.

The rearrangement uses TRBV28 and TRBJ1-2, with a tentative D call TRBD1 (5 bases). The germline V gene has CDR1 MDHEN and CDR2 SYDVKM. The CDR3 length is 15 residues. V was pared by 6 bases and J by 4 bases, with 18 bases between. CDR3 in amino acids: CASSQSGTVLYGYTF. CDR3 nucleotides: TGTGCCAGCAGCCAATCCGGGACGGTCCTCTATGGCTACACCTTC.

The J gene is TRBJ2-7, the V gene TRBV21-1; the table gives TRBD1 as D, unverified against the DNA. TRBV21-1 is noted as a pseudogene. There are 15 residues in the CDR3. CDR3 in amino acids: CASSNPGQGLGEQYF. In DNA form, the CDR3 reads TGTGCCAGCAGCAATCCAGGGCAGGGTCTGGGCGAGCAGTACTTC.

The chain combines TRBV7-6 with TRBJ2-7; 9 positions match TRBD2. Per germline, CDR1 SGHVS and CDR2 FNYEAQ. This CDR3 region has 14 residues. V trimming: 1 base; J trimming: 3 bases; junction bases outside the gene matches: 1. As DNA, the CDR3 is TGTGCCAGCAGCTTAGGTAGCGGGAGCTACGAGCAGTACTTC. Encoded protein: CASSLGSGSYEQYF.

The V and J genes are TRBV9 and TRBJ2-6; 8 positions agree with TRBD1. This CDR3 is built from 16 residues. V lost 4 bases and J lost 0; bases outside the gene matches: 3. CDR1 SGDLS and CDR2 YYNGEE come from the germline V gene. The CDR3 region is CASSPTGGSGANVLTF. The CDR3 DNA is TGTGCCAGCAGCCCCACAGGGGGCTCTGGGGCCAACGTCCTGACTTTC.

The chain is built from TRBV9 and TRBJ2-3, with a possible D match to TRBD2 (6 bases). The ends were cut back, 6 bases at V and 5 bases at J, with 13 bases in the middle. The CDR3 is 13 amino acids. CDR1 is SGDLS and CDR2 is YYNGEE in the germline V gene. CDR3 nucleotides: TGTGCCAGCACCCGGGGGATAGGAGATACGCAGTATTTT. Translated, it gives CASTRGIGDTQYF.

The CDR3 protein is CSVAAGGAYEQYF. For the CDR3, the DNA is TGCAGCGTTGCCGCGGGGGGGGCCTACGAGCAGTACTTC. The genes are TRBV29-1 and TRBJ2-7; 9 bases match TRBD2. This CDR3 is 13 amino acids long. The germline V gene encodes CDR1 SQVTM and CDR2 ANQGSEA. J gave up 2 bases and V 4 bases, and 3 bases lay outside the gene matches.

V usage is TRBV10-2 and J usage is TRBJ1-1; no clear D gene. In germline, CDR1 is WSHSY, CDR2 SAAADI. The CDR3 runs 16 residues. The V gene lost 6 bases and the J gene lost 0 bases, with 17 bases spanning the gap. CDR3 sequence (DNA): TGCGCCAGCAGGGAGGACGGATGGTTCTTGAACACTGAAGCTTTCTTT. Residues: CASREDGWFLNTEAFF.

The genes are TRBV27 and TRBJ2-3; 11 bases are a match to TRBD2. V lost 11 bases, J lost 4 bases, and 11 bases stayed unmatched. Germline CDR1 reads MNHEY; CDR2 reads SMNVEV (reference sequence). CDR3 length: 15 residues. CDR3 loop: CAGSSGRSFADTQYF. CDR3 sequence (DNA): TGTGCCGGATCTAGCGGGAGGTCATTCGCAGATACGCAGTATTTT.

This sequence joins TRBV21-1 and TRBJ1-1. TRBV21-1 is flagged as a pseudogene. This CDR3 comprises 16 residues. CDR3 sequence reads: CASSKECAVPYTEAFF. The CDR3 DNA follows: TGTGCCAGCAGCAAAGAGTGTGCGGTTCCATACACTGAAGCTTTCTTT.

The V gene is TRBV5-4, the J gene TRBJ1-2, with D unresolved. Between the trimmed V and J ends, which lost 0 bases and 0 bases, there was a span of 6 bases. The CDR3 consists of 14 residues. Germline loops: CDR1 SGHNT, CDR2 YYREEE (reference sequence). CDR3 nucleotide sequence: TGTGCCAGCAGCTTGGTCGCAGCTAACTATGGCTACACCTTC. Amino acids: CASSLVAANYGYTF.

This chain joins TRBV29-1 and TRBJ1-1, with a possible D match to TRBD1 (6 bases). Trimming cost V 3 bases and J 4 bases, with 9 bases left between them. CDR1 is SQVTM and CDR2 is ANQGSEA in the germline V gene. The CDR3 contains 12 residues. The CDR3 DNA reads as TGCAGCGTTGATGGGGGGCCCACTGAAGCTTTCTTT. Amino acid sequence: CSVDGGPTEAFF.

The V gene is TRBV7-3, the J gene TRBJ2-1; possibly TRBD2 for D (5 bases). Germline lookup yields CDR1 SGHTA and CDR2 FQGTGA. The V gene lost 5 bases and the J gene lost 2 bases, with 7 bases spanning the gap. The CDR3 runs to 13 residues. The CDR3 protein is CASSPGTYNEQFF. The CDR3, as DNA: TGTGCCAGCAGCCCCGGGACCTACAATGAGCAGTTCTTC.

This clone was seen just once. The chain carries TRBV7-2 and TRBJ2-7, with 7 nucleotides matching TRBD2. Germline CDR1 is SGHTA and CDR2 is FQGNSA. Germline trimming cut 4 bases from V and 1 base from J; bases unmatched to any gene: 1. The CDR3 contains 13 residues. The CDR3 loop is CASSWEGSYEQYF. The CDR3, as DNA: TGTGCCAGCAGCTGGGAGGGATCCTACGAGCAGTACTTC.

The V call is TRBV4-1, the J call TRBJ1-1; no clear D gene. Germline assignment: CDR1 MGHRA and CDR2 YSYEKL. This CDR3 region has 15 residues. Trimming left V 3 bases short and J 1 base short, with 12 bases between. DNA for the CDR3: TGCGCCAGCAGCCATATAGGGAGAAAGAACACTGAAGCTTTCTTT. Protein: CASSHIGRKNTEAFF.

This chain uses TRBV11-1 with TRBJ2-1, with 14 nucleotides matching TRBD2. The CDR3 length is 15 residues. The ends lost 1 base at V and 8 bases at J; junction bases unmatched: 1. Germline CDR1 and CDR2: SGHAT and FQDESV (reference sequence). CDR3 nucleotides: TGTGCCAGCAGCTTAGGGGGACTAGCGGGAGATGAGCAGTTCTTC. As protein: CASSLGGLAGDEQFF.

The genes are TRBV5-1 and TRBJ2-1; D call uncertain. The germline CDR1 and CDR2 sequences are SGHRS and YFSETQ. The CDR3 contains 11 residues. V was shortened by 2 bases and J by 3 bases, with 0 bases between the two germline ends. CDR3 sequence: CASSFYNEQFF. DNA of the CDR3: TGCGCCAGCAGCTTCTACAATGAGCAGTTCTTC.

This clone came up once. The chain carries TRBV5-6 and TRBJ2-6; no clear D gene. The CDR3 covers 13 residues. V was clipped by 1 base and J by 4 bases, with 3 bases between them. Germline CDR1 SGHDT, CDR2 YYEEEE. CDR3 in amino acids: CASSLSGANVLTF. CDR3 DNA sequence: TGTGCCAGCAGCTTGTCCGGGGCCAACGTCCTGACTTTC.

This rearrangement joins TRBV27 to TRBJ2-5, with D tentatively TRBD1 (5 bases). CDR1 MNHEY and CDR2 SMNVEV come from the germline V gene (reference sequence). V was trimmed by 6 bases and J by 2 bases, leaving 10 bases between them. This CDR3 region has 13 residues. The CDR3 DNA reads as TGTGCCAGCAGACCAAGGGGTCAAGAGACCCAGTACTTC. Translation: CASRPRGQETQYF.

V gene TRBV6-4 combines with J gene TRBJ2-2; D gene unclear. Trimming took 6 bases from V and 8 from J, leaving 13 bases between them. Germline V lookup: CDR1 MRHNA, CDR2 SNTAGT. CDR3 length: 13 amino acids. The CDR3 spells CASSVTRAGELFF. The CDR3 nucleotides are TGTGCCAGCAGCGTTACTCGAGCGGGGGAGCTGTTTTTT.

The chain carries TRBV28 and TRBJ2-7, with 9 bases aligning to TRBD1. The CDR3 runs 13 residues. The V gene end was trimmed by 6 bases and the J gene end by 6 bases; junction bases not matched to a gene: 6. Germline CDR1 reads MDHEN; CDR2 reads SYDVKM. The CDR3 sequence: CASRGGQGGEQYF. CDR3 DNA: TGTGCCAGCAGAGGGGGACAGGGTGGCGAGCAGTACTTC.

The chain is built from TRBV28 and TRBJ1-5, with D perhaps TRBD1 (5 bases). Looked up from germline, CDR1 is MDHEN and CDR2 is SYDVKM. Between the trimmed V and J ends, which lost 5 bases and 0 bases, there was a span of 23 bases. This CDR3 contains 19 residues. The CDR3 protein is CASSTYLRGPPYSNQPQHF. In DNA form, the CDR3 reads TGTGCCAGCAGTACATATTTAAGGGGACCTCCCTATAGCAATCAGCCCCAGCATTTT.